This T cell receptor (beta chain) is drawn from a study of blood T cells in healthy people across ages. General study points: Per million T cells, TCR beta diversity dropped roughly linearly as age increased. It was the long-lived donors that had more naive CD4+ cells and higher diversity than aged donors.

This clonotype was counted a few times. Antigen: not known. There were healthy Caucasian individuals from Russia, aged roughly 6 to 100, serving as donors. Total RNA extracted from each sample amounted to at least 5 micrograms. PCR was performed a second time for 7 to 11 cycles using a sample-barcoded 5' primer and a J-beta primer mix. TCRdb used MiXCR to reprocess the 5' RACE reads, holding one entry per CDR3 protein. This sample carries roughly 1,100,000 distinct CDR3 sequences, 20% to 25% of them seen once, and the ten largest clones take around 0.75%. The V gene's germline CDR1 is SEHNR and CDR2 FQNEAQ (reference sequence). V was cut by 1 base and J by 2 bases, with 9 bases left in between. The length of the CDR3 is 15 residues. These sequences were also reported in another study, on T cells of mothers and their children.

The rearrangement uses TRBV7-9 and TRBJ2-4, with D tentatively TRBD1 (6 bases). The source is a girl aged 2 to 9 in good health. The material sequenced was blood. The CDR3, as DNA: TGTGCCAGCAGCTTAGTAACAGGGACCAAAAACATTCAGTACTTC. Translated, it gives CASSLVTGTKNIQYF.